Below are 27 T cell receptor beta chains sequenced from a single sample in a study of blood T cell repertoires in COVID-19. Profiling relied on immunoSEQ multiplex PCR, and the TCRdb table lists in-frame clones only, not all of them. The sample yields some 450,000 clones, 85% to 90% seen once. Material for sequencing was peripheral blood. The receptors were gathered from a man aged 18-30 years with COVID-19, enrolled during active disease.

The chain recombines TRBV7-9 with TRBJ1-1; D remains ambiguous. The length of the CDR3 is 14 residues. The germline CDR1 and CDR2 sequences are SEHNR and FQNEAQ (reference sequence). The V end was cut by 5 bases, the J end by 6 bases, with 16 bases between. The CDR3 reads CASSPPGILAEAFF. The DNA for the CDR3 is TGTGCCAGCAGCCCCCCGGGGATATTAGCTGAAGCTTTCTTT. The full variable domain, completed using reference TRBV7-9 and TRBJ1-1, is DTGVSQNPRHKITKRGQNVTFRCDPISEHNRLYWYRQTLGQGPEFLTYFQNEAQLEKSRLLSDRFSAERPKGSFSTLEIQRTEQGDSAMYLCASSPPGILAEAFFGQGTRLTVV.

This rearrangement joins TRBV20-1 to TRBJ2-5, with 8 bases identical to TRBD1. Germline V CDR1 and CDR2: DFQATT, SNEGSKA (reference sequence). The CDR3 loop spans 15 amino acids. The J segment lost 2 bases and the V segment lost 3 bases, leaving 8 bases of the junction unmatched. CDR3 nucleotide sequence: TGCAGTGCTAGTGACAGGGGAAAATTACAAGAGACCCAGTACTTC. Amino acids: CSASDRGKLQETQYF.

This chain joins TRBV5-4 and TRBJ1-2; a possible D gene is TRBD1 (5 bases). This CDR3 has 12 amino acids. In germline, CDR1 is SGHNT, CDR2 YYREEE (reference sequence). Trimming left V 0 bases short and J 8 bases short, with 8 bases between. CDR3 sequence reads: CASSLEGWGYTF. The CDR3 nucleotides are TGTGCCAGCAGCTTGGAGGGGTGGGGCTACACCTTC.

The CDR3 DNA reads TGTGCCAGCAGGCCGCGAGGGGGTCCATCCCATCACACCTTC. It yields the protein CASRPRGGPSHHTF. The chain carries TRBV27 and TRBJ1-2, with a possible D match to TRBD1 (6 bases). V gave up 6 bases and J gave up 12 bases, with 23 bases separating them. In germline, CDR1 is MNHEY, CDR2 SMNVEV (reference sequence). The CDR3 length is 14 residues.

The chain uses TRBV5-1 and TRBJ1-3, with D perhaps matching TRBD1 (5 bases). Germline lookup yields CDR1 SGHRS and CDR2 YFSETQ. The CDR3 has 14 amino acids. Trimming removed 5 bases from V and 0 bases from J, with 9 bases in between. The CDR3 DNA follows: TGCGCCAGCAGTTGGGGGGACTCTGGAAACACCATATATTTT. It translates to CASSWGDSGNTIYF. The whole variable domain, filled in from reference TRBV5-1 and TRBJ1-3, reads KAGVTQTPRYLIKTRGQQVTLSCSPISGHRSVSWYQQTPGQGLQFLFEYFSETQRNKGNFPGRFSGRQFSNSRSEMNVSTLELGDSALYLCASSWGDSGNTIYFGEGSWLTVV.

V gene TRBV29-1 combines with J gene TRBJ2-7, with 11 bases aligning to TRBD1. With V trimmed by 4 bases and J by 5 bases, 10 bases remained unmatched. The CDR3 has 15 residues. Germline loops: CDR1 SQVTM, CDR2 ANQGSEA. The CDR3 nucleotides read TGCAGCGTTGTGGGTCGGGACAGGGGGACCCACGAGCAGTACTTC. This translates into CSVVGRDRGTHEQYF.

This sequence joins TRBV5-5 and TRBJ1-2; D might be TRBD1 (6 bases). V lost 1 base and J lost 7, with 14 bases in between. Germline loops: CDR1 SGHKS, CDR2 YYEKEE (reference sequence). This CDR3 is 14 amino acids long. The CDR3 spells CASSLPGGASGYTF. The CDR3 DNA follows: TGTGCCAGCAGCTTGCCCGGGGGGGCAAGTGGCTACACCTTC. The variable domain in full, with the rest retrieved from reference TRBV5-5 and TRBJ1-2, is DAGVTQSPTHLIKTRGQQVTLRCSPISGHKSVSWYQQVLGQGPQFIFQYYEKEERGRGNFPDRFSARQFPNYSSELNVNALLLGDSALYLCASSLPGGASGYTFGSGTRLTVV.

The rearrangement joins TRBV27 to TRBJ2-1, with 9 positions matching TRBD1. CDR1 MNHEY and CDR2 SMNVEV come from the germline V gene (reference sequence). The CDR3 covers 15 residues. Trimming at V came to 5 bases and at J to 5 bases, leaving 7 bases not matched to a gene. This chain's CDR3 is CASSPGTGNHNEQFF. CDR3 in DNA: TGTGCCAGCAGTCCTGGGACAGGGAACCACAATGAGCAGTTCTTC.

In its sample, this clone was seen once. The genes are TRBV5-5 and TRBJ1-5; D is unclear. There are 13 residues in the CDR3. Germline V gene sequence: CDR1 SGHKS, CDR2 YYEKEE (reference sequence). The ends were cut back, 2 bases at V and 5 bases at J, with 8 bases in the middle. CDR3 loop: CASSLSIDQPQHF. The DNA of the CDR3 is TGTGCCAGCAGCTTATCGATAGATCAGCCCCAGCATTTT. Full variable domain (rest looked up from reference TRBV5-5 and TRBJ1-5): DAGVTQSPTHLIKTRGQQVTLRCSPISGHKSVSWYQQVLGQGPQFIFQYYEKEERGRGNFPDRFSARQFPNYSSELNVNALLLGDSALYLCASSLSIDQPQHFGDGTRLSIL.

The chain has TRBV19 and TRBJ2-3, with 9 positions matching TRBD2. The germline V gene has CDR1 LNHDA and CDR2 SQIVND (reference sequence). The CDR3 sequence is 15 residues long. Trimming cost V 1 base and J 4 bases; bases outside gene matches: 3. The CDR3 DNA reads as TGTGCCAGTAGTATAGTTAGCGGGAGTGCAGATACGCAGTATTTT. This codes for CASSIVSGSADTQYF.

The V and J genes are TRBV12-3 or TRBV12-4 and TRBJ1-5; tentative D call: TRBD1 (5 bases). Trimming pared 7 bases from V and 0 bases from J, leaving 7 bases between. This CDR3 is built from 13 residues. The CDR3 coding sequence is TGTGCCAGCATACAGGATAGCAATCAGCCCCAGCATTTT. Protein product: CASIQDSNQPQHF.

The CDR3 here is CASSQGTGDISYNEQFF. CDR3 DNA sequence: TGCGCCAGCAGCCAAGGAACGGGAGATATATCCTACAATGAGCAGTTCTTC. The chain links TRBV4-1 to TRBJ2-1; weak D call: TRBD2 (6 bases). The CDR3 contains 17 residues. Trimming cost V 1 base and J 1 base, with 14 bases left between them. Germline CDR1 reads MGHRA; CDR2 reads YSYEKL.

The chain carries TRBV4-1 and TRBJ2-5; 12 bases fit TRBD2. J gave up 2 bases and V 3 bases, and 4 bases lay outside the gene matches. This CDR3 is 16 amino acids long. The germline V gene encodes CDR1 MGHRA and CDR2 YSYEKL. CDR3 region: CASSQTSGGSQETQYF. In DNA, the CDR3 is TGCGCCAGCAGCCAGACTAGCGGGGGCTCTCAAGAGACCCAGTACTTC.

The chain has TRBV9 and TRBJ2-1; 11 bases fit TRBD2. The germline V gene has CDR1 SGDLS and CDR2 YYNGEE. The CDR3 length is 18 residues. V gave up 4 bases and J gave up 0 bases; unmatched junction bases: 9. CDR3 nucleotide sequence: TGTGCCAGCAGCAGTAGCGGGGGGGCCCCCCTCTCCTACAATGAGCAGTTCTTC. It yields the protein CASSSSGGAPLSYNEQFF.

The chain joins TRBV11-2 to TRBJ2-4; weak D call: TRBD2 (6 bases). Trimming stripped 4 bases from V and 2 bases from J, with 15 bases between. CDR1 SGHAT and CDR2 FQNNGV come from the germline V gene. The CDR3 runs to 16 residues. CDR3 DNA: TGTGCCAGCAGCTCACTAGCTCCTGTTTCCAAAAACATTCAGTACTTC. Protein: CASSSLAPVSKNIQYF.

V and J are TRBV7-9 and TRBJ1-5; 7 bases fit TRBD1. J was trimmed by 5 bases and V by 4 bases; bases with no gene match: 11. Germline V lookup: CDR1 SEHNR, CDR2 FQNEAQ (reference sequence). The CDR3 consists of 16 residues. The chain's CDR3 is CASSYQTGLSDQPQHF. The CDR3 DNA is TGTGCCAGCAGCTACCAGACAGGGCTCTCAGATCAGCCCCAGCATTTT.

This chain uses TRBV3-1 (or the pseudogene TRBV3-2) with TRBJ2-3; TRBD2 matches 8 bases. V lost 4 bases, J lost 3 bases, and 6 bases stayed unmatched. Germline CDR1 and CDR2: LGHDT and YNNKEL (reference sequence). This CDR3 region has 15 residues. CDR3 residues: CASSPRGGRTDTQYF. The CDR3 nucleotides read TGTGCCAGCAGCCCTCGGGGGGGCAGGACAGATACGCAGTATTTT.

This clone was counted a few times. The gene calls are TRBV7-9 and TRBJ2-7; 10 positions agree with TRBD2. From germline, CDR1 is SEHNR and CDR2 FQNEAQ (reference sequence). The ends lost 4 bases at V and 4 bases at J; junction bases unmatched: 7. This CDR3 is built from 15 residues. CDR3 amino acids: CASSSRTSGAYEQYF. In nucleotides, the CDR3 is TGTGCCAGCAGCTCACGGACTAGCGGAGCTTACGAGCAGTACTTC.

The genes are TRBV11-2 and TRBJ2-7; 9 nucleotides agree with TRBD1. This CDR3 spans 18 amino acids. Trimming cost V 4 bases and J 3 bases; bases outside gene matches: 16. CDR1 SGHAT and CDR2 FQNNGV come from the germline V gene. CDR3 protein: CASSSPFPLTGGSYEQYF. In DNA, the CDR3 is TGTGCCAGCAGCTCCCCCTTCCCCTTAACAGGGGGCAGCTACGAGCAGTACTTC.

The rearrangement joins TRBV28 to TRBJ2-3; 9 positions agree with TRBD1. The CDR3 consists of 13 residues. Trimming cost V 6 bases and J 4 bases; bases outside gene matches: 2. The germline V gene encodes CDR1 MDHEN and CDR2 SYDVKM. This CDR3 reads CASSDRGSDTQYF. The CDR3 coding sequence is TGTGCCAGCAGCGACAGGGGGTCAGATACGCAGTATTTT.

This clone has only a few counts. The chain combines TRBV7-8 with TRBJ2-2, with 11 nucleotides matching TRBD2. Trimming at V came to 4 bases and at J to 3 bases, leaving 4 bases not matched to a gene. CDR1 and CDR2 (germline): SGHVS, FQNEAQ. This CDR3 contains 16 residues. The CDR3 here is CASSSLLAGDTGELFF. The CDR3 region has the DNA TGTGCCAGCAGCTCGCTACTAGCGGGGGACACCGGGGAGCTGTTTTTT.

The CDR3 sequence: CASSFRTELIYEQYF. CDR3 nucleotide sequence: TGTGCCAGCAGCTTTCGTACCGAACTGATCTACGAGCAGTACTTC. The rearrangement joins TRBV5-4 to TRBJ2-7; D gene ambiguous. Looked up from germline, CDR1 is SGHNT and CDR2 is YYREEE (reference sequence). V shed 2 bases and J shed 3 bases, with 15 bases lying between them. The CDR3 consists of 15 residues.

V is TRBV29-1 and J is TRBJ2-3, with TRBD2 matching 13 bases. Germline assignment: CDR1 SQVTM and CDR2 ANQGSEA. The CDR3 is 16 residues long. The V and J ends lost 4 bases and 5 bases, in that order; junction bases with no gene match: 9. CDR3 amino acids: CSVGGTSGEAVDTQYF. CDR3 nucleotide sequence: TGCAGCGTTGGGGGGACTAGCGGGGAGGCCGTAGATACGCAGTATTTT.

The chain recombines TRBV2 with TRBJ1-1; D gene ambiguous. Germline lookup yields CDR1 SNHLY and CDR2 FYNNEI. The ends were cut back, 6 bases at V and 1 base at J, with 6 bases in the middle. The CDR3 consists of 12 residues. The CDR3 nucleotides read TGTGCCAGCAGGGGAGAGAACACTGAAGCTTTCTTT. It yields the protein CASRGENTEAFF. Using reference TRBV2 and TRBJ1-1 for the parts outside the CDR3, the full variable domain is EPEVTQTPSHQVTQMGQEVILRCVPISNHLYFYWYRQILGQKVEFLVSFYNNEISEKSEIFDDQFSVERPDGSNFTLKIRSTKLEDSAMYFCASRGENTEAFFGQGTRLTVV.

The CDR3 DNA follows: TGTGCCAGCAGTGAAGAACAGGGCGGGCAGCCCCAGCATTTT. Its protein product is CASSEEQGGQPQHF. The J gene is TRBJ1-5, the V gene TRBV2, with a weak D call TRBD1 (6 bases). Trimming cost V 1 base and J 7 bases, with 11 bases left between them. Germline lookup yields CDR1 SNHLY and CDR2 FYNNEI. This CDR3 has 14 residues.

V is TRBV2 and J is TRBJ1-5; D uncertain. Per the germline V gene, CDR1 is SNHLY and CDR2 is FYNNEI. V lost 5 bases and J 6 bases, leaving 14 bases between the germline ends. CDR3 size: 14 residues. The CDR3 loop reads CASSLGQVGQPQHF. CDR3 bases: TGTGCCAGCAGTCTGGGCCAAGTCGGTCAGCCCCAGCATTTT.

The chain uses TRBV3-1 (or the pseudogene TRBV3-2) and TRBJ1-6; D unclear. CDR1 LGHDT and CDR2 YNNKEL come from the germline V gene (reference sequence). With 4 bases removed from V and 7 bases from J, the gap between germline ends came to 5 bases. This CDR3 comprises 12 residues. The chain's CDR3 is CASSLGNSPLHF. In nucleotides, the CDR3 is TGTGCCAGCAGCCTCGGGAATTCACCCCTCCACTTT.